The present T cell receptor (beta chain) was sequenced within a study of vaccination and CD4 T cells after COVID-19. The treatment denotes: roughly nine-day PBMC culture with coronavirus spike peptide pools or control peptides (ViraFEST assay). Concerning this clonotype itself: Its antigen is undetermined.

The Oncomine TCR Beta short-read assay generated sequence data from the DNA of cultured CD4+ T cells. Using its own MiXCR run on the PCR reads, TCRdb lists one record per CDR3 protein. The sample holds over 25,000 distinct CDR3 sequences; approximately 62% are singletons and the top ten take 17%. The sequence came from a human donor who received a COVID-19 vaccine. The sample was CD4+ T cells from blood, cultured in vitro, taken after SARS-CoV-2 vaccination.

CDR3: CASSLGRRSQETQYF. The DNA of the CDR3 is TGTGCCAGCAGCTTAGGACGCAGAAGCCAAGAGACCCAGTACTTC. The genes are TRBV7-6 and TRBJ2-5; no reliable D call. With 1 base removed from V and 1 base from J, the gap between germline ends came to 10 bases. Germline values: CDR1 SGHVS, CDR2 FNYEAQ. The CDR3 is 15 amino acids.